This TCR beta chain was sequenced during a study of T cell changes during pregnancy in multiple sclerosis. Trimming pared 5 bases from V and 5 bases from J, leaving 12 bases between. This CDR3 has 13 residues. Germline CDR1 and CDR2: SGHTA and FQGTGA. The repertoire was sequenced with immunoSEQ multiplex PCR; TCRdb's copy has only in-frame clones and lacks some. The repertoire consists of around 63,000 clones, with roughly nine tenths occurring once and the leading ten covering less than 3.5%. The source material was peripheral blood, sampled in the third trimester of pregnancy. V is TRBV7-3 and J is TRBJ2-5, with TRBD2 as a possible D gene (6 bases). The receptor was derived from a female donor in good health, enrolled as a control in a pregnancy study. As DNA, the CDR3 is TGTGCCAGCAGCCCGGGAGATGAGGAGACCCAGTACTTC. Its protein product is CASSPGDEETQYF.